This TCR beta chain was documented in a study of blood T cell repertoires in COVID-19. Study context: Acute and convalescent COVID-19 samples came from the United States, Italy and Spain. T cells, B-cell-depleted T cells, or PBMCs provided the cDNA or gDNA that served as material.

In the source study's methods: Reference gene primer amplification gave nucleated cell count estimates. This table comes from immunoSEQ multiplex PCR, and its TCRdb copy is limited to in-frame clones, with some not included. The DNA gave D and trimming, while V, J and clone size come from that table. This table holds fewer than 350,000 clones, 70% to 90% found once. Adults between roughly 18 and 90 years of age took part from about 24 US areas. CDR1 is SGHVS, CDR2 FQNEAQ, per germline. The CDR3 spans 15 residues. V was clipped by 0 bases and J by 5 bases, with 13 bases between them. The receptor's source is a woman between 40 and 55 years old with acute COVID-19. What was sequenced was PBMCs or T cells enriched from blood (not recorded which). This rearrangement joins TRBV7-8 to TRBJ1-1; D may be TRBD1 (5 bases). The DNA of the CDR3 is TGTGCCAGCAGCTTAGCGCACGGGGGTGGGACTGAAGCTTTCTTT. This encodes CASSLAHGGGTEAFF.